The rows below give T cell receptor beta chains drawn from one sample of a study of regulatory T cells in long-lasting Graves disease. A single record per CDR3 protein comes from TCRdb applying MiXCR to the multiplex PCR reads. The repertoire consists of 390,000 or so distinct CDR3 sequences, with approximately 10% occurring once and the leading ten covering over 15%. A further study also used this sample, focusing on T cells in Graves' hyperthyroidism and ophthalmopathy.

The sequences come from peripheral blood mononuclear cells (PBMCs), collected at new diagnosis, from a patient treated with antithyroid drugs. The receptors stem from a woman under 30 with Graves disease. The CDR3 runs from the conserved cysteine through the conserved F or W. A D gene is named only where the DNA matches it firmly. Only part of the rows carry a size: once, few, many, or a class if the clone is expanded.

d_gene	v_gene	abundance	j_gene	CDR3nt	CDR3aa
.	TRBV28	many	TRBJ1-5	TGTGCCAGCAGTTCCACCTGGGCTCGGGCCCGTAATCAGCCCCAGCATTTT	CASSSTWARARNQPQHF
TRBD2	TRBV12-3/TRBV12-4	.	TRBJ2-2	TGTGCCAGCAATCAAGGGAGGGCCGGGACCGGGGAGCTGTTTTTT	CASNQGRAGTGELFF
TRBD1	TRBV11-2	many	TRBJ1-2	TGTGCCAGCAGCCTAGGGGACAGGAGCTACTATGGCTACACCTTC	CASSLGDRSYYGYTF
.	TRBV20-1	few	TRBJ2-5	TGCAGTGCTAGGCCGGCTAGTAGAGAGACCCAGTACTTC	CSARPASRETQYF
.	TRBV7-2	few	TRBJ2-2	TGTGCCACCCAATTAGGCTACTTGAACACCGGGGAGCTGTTTTTT	CATQLGYLNTGELFF
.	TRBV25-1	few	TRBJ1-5	TGTGCCAGCAGGGGGAACAGGGATGGTCAGCCCCAGCATTTT	CASRGNRDGQPQHF
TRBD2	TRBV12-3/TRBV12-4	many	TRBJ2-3	TGTGCCAGCAGGTTCGGACTAGCGGGAGGTGAAGATACGCAGTATTTT	CASRFGLAGGEDTQYF
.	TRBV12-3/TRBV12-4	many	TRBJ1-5	TGTGCCAGCAGTCCGTCGGACAGACCTAATCAGCCCCAGCATTTT	CASSPSDRPNQPQHF
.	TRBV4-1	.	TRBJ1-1	TGCGCCAGCAGCCAAGAGTTGGGGGAAGCTTTCTTT	CASSQELGEAFF
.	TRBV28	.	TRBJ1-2	TGTGCCAGCAGTTCGAGGGAAATGCGGGTCGACGGCTACACCTTC	CASSSREMRVDGYTF
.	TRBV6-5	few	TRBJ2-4	TGTGCCAGCAGTTCCCCCGGTCTAGCCAAAAACATTCAGTACTTC	CASSSPGLAKNIQYF
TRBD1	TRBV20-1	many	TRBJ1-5	TGCAGTGCCGAATCTCCTTTGGGGACAGCCCTTAGCAATCAGCCCCAGCATTTT	CSAESPLGTALSNQPQHF
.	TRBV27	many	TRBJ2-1	TGTGCCAGCAGTTTGGGTCAGAGGGTCAATGAGCAGTTCTTC	CASSLGQRVNEQFF
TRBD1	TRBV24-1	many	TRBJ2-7	TGTGCCACCAGTGATCCGCCCGGGACAGGGTCCTACGAGCAGTACTTC	CATSDPPGTGSYEQYF
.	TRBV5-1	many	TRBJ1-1	TGCGCCAGCAGCTCAGCGGGGGTTTTGAACACTGAAGCTTTCTTT	CASSSAGVLNTEAFF
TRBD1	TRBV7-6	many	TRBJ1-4	TGTGCCAGCAGCTTACGCCGGGACAGATTTGTAGAAAAACTGTTTTTT	CASSLRRDRFVEKLFF
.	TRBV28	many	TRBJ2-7	TGTGCCAGCAGTTTATGGGGTAGGACTCCTAGCTCCTACGAGCAGTACTTC	CASSLWGRTPSSYEQYF
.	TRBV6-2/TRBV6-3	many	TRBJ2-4	TGTGCCAGCACTCCAGGGGCGGCCAAAAACATTCAGTACTTC	CASTPGAAKNIQYF
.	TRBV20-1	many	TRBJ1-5	TGCAGTGCTAAGGTGCGGAGGAATCAGCCCCAGCATTTT	CSAKVRRNQPQHF
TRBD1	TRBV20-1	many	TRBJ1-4	TGCAGTGCTAGAACCTGGGACAGGGGTGAAAAACTGTTTTTT	CSARTWDRGEKLFF
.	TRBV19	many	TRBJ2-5	TGTGCCAGTAGTATCTCTCCCGGAATGACCCAGTACTTC	CASSISPGMTQYF
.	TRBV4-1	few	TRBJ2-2	TGCGCCAGCAGCCAAGAATTTAAGGGGGGTTACACCGGGGAGCTGTTTTTT	CASSQEFKGGYTGELFF
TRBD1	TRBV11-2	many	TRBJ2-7	TGTGCCAGCAGCCAACCGATGTGGACAGGGCCTCCCTACGAGCAGTACTTC	CASSQPMWTGPPYEQYF
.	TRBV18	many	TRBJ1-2	TGTGCCAGCTCACCAAGCACGAACTATGGCTACACCTTC	CASSPSTNYGYTF
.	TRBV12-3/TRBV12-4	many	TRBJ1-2	TGTGCCAGCAGTCCGCGACGTGGGACTAACAACTATGGCTACACCTTC	CASSPRRGTNNYGYTF
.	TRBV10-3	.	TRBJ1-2	TGTGCCATCAGTGAGAATCGGGGAGTAGGCTACACCTTC	CAISENRGVGYTF